The 27 T cell receptor beta chains below were found in one sample sequenced in a study of blood T cell repertoires in COVID-19. The table came from immunoSEQ multiplex PCR; TCRdb's copy has only in-frame clones and leaves some out. The sample has 60,000 to 80,000 clones, more than 70% seen once. Specimen: peripheral blood. The receptors here all came from a man aged 50-59 years with COVID-19, enrolled during active disease.

The chain uses TRBV28 and TRBJ2-1, with TRBD2 identical over 7 bases. Trimming at V came to 3 bases and at J to 4 bases, leaving 3 bases not matched to a gene. Germline CDR1 MDHEN, CDR2 SYDVKM. CDR3 size: 14 residues. CDR3 region: CASSLTSFYNEQFF. The CDR3 coding sequence is TGTGCCAGCAGTTTGACTAGCTTTTACAATGAGCAGTTCTTC.

This clone was recorded a few times. The J gene is TRBJ2-1, the V gene TRBV30; 9 bases agree with TRBD1. Trimming cost V 1 base and J 6 bases; bases outside gene matches: 10. Germline V gene lookup returns CDR1 GTSNPN and CDR2 SVGIG (reference sequence). The CDR3 sequence is 16 residues long. The CDR3 nucleotides read TGTGCCTGGAGTGACGACAGGGGGGTAATTGGCAATGAGCAGTTCTTC. This gives the protein CAWSDDRGVIGNEQFF.

The V call is TRBV29-1, the J call TRBJ1-1; D is ambiguous. V shed 4 bases and J shed 9 bases, with 18 bases lying between them. Germline CDR1 and CDR2: SQVTM and ANQGSEA. This CDR3 spans 13 amino acids. The CDR3 DNA follows: TGCAGCGTTGGGATTCCGGGATACTTGAAAGCTTTCTTT. Encoded protein: CSVGIPGYLKAFF.

The chain combines TRBV19 with TRBJ1-1; TRBD1 might be the D (6 bases). The V gene lost 6 bases and the J gene lost 2 bases, with 10 bases spanning the gap. Germline assignment: CDR1 LNHDA and CDR2 SQIVND (reference sequence). There are 13 residues in the CDR3. In nucleotides, the CDR3 is TGTGCCAGTAGCCAGGGGCGAAACACTGAAGCTTTCTTT. It encodes CASSQGRNTEAFF.

This chain joins TRBV20-1 and TRBJ2-7; no firm D call. The CDR3 runs 11 residues. The V gene's germline CDR1 is DFQATT and CDR2 SNEGSKA (reference sequence). V lost 3 bases and J lost 5, with 8 bases in between. This CDR3 is CSASRVDEQYF. The CDR3 DNA follows: TGCAGTGCTAGCCGAGTTGACGAGCAGTACTTC.

The V and J genes are TRBV11-2 and TRBJ2-3; D perhaps matches TRBD1 (5 bases). Germline CDR1 and CDR2: SGHAT and FQNNGV. The CDR3 runs 14 residues. V was pared by 4 bases and J by 1 base, with 9 bases between. The CDR3 coding sequence is TGTGCCAGCAGCTCTTCGACAGGCACAGATACGCAGTATTTT. It specifies CASSSSTGTDTQYF.

The CDR3 coding sequence is TGTGCCAGCAGTAGGGACTTAATCTACGAGCAGTACTTC. Encoded protein: CASSRDLIYEQYF. This chain connects TRBV12-3 or TRBV12-4 to TRBJ2-7, with D perhaps TRBD2 (6 bases). Trimming cost V 5 bases and J 3 bases, with 11 bases left between them. The CDR3 runs to 13 residues.

The genes are TRBV19 and TRBJ2-7; D gene uncertain. The V end was cut by 2 bases, the J end by 3 bases, with 20 bases between. Germline V gene data show CDR1 as LNHDA and CDR2 as SQIVND (reference sequence). This CDR3 comprises 17 residues. The CDR3 loop reads CASSISVSGPPLYEQYF. CDR3 nucleotides: TGTGCCAGTAGTATAAGCGTATCGGGTCCCCCTCTCTACGAGCAGTACTTC.

The CDR3 loop reads CASSPTWGVDTEAFF. The CDR3 DNA reads as TGTGCCAGCAGCCCTACCTGGGGAGTGGACACTGAAGCTTTCTTT. The rearrangement joins TRBV9 to TRBJ1-1, with D unresolved. Per germline, CDR1 SGDLS and CDR2 YYNGEE. V dropped 4 bases and J dropped 3 bases, with 16 bases sitting between them. The CDR3 spans 15 residues.

About this clone: A read error may produce the germline difference seen at one junction end. The rearrangement links TRBV7-9 to TRBJ2-1, with 8 bases that match TRBD1. The germline V gene has CDR1 SEHNR and CDR2 FQNEAQ (reference sequence). The CDR3 loop spans 16 amino acids. The CDR3 DNA sequence: TGTGCCAGCACCTTATACAGGGGGACCTCCTACAATGAGCAGTTCTTC. Encoded protein: CASTLYRGTSYNEQFF.

The V and J genes are TRBV28 and TRBJ2-7; TRBD1 is a possible D gene (6 bases). V gave up 9 bases and J gave up 0 bases, with 12 bases separating them. The CDR3 sequence is 13 residues long. Germline CDR1 reads MDHEN; CDR2 reads SYDVKM. The CDR3, as DNA: TGTGCCAGTCTTCAGGGGTCCTCCTACGAGCAGTACTTC. This translates into CASLQGSSYEQYF.

The chain links TRBV5-1 to TRBJ2-3, with D possibly matching TRBD1 (5 bases). The CDR3 totals 14 residues. The germline V gene encodes CDR1 SGHRS and CDR2 YFSETQ. The germline V and J ends were trimmed by 2 bases and 1 base, with 8 bases remaining between them. For the CDR3, the DNA is TGCGCCAGCAGCTTAAGACAGCGCACAGATACGCAGTATTTT. This codes for CASSLRQRTDTQYF.

CDR3 loop: CASSYFPQPQPQHF. The CDR3 DNA reads TGTGCCAGCAGTTACTTCCCACAGCCCCAGCCCCAGCATTTT. The rearrangement uses TRBV6-2 or TRBV6-3 and TRBJ1-5; D gene ambiguous. Germline CDR1 and CDR2: MNHEY and SVGEGT. The CDR3 totals 14 residues. Trimming removed 1 base from V and 7 bases from J, with 11 bases in between.

V usage is TRBV4-1 and J usage is TRBJ2-5; D perhaps matches TRBD2 (5 bases). V lost 6 bases and J lost 4, with 21 bases in between. CDR3 length equals 16 residues. The V gene's germline CDR1 is MGHRA and CDR2 YSYEKL. Here the CDR3 reads CASRPTHSGEGETQYF. In DNA form, the CDR3 reads TGCGCCAGCAGGCCCACCCACAGCGGCGAAGGAGAGACCCAGTACTTC.

This clone was found a few times. The V gene is TRBV5-1, the J gene TRBJ2-2, with a weak D call TRBD2 (5 bases). Trimming shortened V by 3 bases and J by 5 bases, and 8 bases separated the two germline ends. The length of the CDR3 is 13 residues. Germline V gives CDR1 SGHRS, CDR2 YFSETQ. The CDR3 protein is CASSWRGTGELFF. The CDR3, as DNA: TGCGCCAGCAGCTGGAGAGGGACCGGGGAGCTGTTTTTT.

The V and J genes are TRBV24-1 and TRBJ2-2, with 7 nucleotides matching TRBD1. This CDR3 is 15 amino acids long. The V and J ends lost 2 bases and 7 bases, in that order; junction bases with no gene match: 6. The germline V gene encodes CDR1 KGHDR and CDR2 SFDVKD. CDR3 sequence (DNA): TGTGCCACCAGTGATTCAGGGGGTTTAGGCGGGGAGCTGTTTTTT. Amino acid sequence: CATSDSGGLGGELFF.

This rearrangement joins TRBV6-1 to TRBJ1-4; TRBD1 agrees at 10 bases. V lost 1 base to trimming and J lost 5 bases; unmatched junction nucleotides: 4. The CDR3 is made up of 16 amino acids. Germline values: CDR1 MNHNS, CDR2 SASEGT. For the CDR3, the DNA is TGTGCCAGCAGTGAAGAAATGGGACAGGGGAATGAAAAACTGTTTTTT. This sequence encodes CASSEEMGQGNEKLFF.

This chain uses TRBV6-1 with TRBJ2-3; weak D call: TRBD2 (5 bases). The CDR3 has 17 amino acids. CDR1 is MNHNS, CDR2 SASEGT, per germline. V was clipped by 1 base and J by 0 bases, with 14 bases between them. CDR3 region: CASSEEGVESSTDTQYF. The CDR3 DNA is TGTGCCAGCAGTGAAGAGGGAGTGGAGTCTAGCACAGATACGCAGTATTTT.

Regarding this clone: This specimen includes other DNA sequences encoding the same CDR3. The chain joins TRBV7-8 to TRBJ2-1; D gene unclear. CDR1 SGHVS and CDR2 FQNEAQ come from the germline V gene. This CDR3 is 13 amino acids long. V lost 1 base, J lost 5 bases, and 6 bases lay in between. The CDR3 region is CASSLGQNNEQFF. For the CDR3, the DNA is TGTGCCAGCAGCTTAGGGCAGAACAATGAGCAGTTCTTC. The full variable domain, rest sourced from reference TRBV7-8 and TRBJ2-1, is GAGVSQSPRYKVAKRGQDVALRCDPISGHVSLFWYQQALGQGPEFLTYFQNEAQLDKSGLPSDRFFAERPEGSVSTLKIQRTQQEDSAVYLCASSLGQNNEQFFGPGTRLTVL.

The chain couples TRBV7-2 to TRBJ2-1; 7 bases line up with TRBD1. The CDR3 contains 14 residues. In germline, CDR1 is SGHTA, CDR2 FQGNSA. The V gene end was trimmed by 5 bases and the J gene end by 8 bases; junction bases not matched to a gene: 9. CDR3 sequence reads: CASSHDRVRDEQFF. DNA of the CDR3: TGTGCCAGCAGCCATGACAGGGTAAGGGATGAGCAGTTCTTC.

This clone was observed many times. This chain uses TRBV20-1 with TRBJ2-2; no clear D. The CDR3 sequence is 11 residues long. V lost 5 bases and J lost 6, with 7 bases in between. The germline gives CDR1 DFQATT, CDR2 SNEGSKA (reference sequence). CDR3: CSAPQAGELFF. The CDR3 coding sequence is TGCAGTGCTCCCCAGGCCGGGGAGCTGTTTTTT.

The chain carries TRBV6-5 and TRBJ2-1; TRBD1 is a possible D gene (6 bases). Germline CDR1 MNHEY, CDR2 SVGAGI. Trimming removed 7 bases at V and 0 bases at J, with 13 bases between. The CDR3 has 15 residues. This CDR3 reads CASTHQGGSYNEQFF. The DNA of the CDR3 is TGTGCCAGCACCCACCAAGGGGGCTCCTACAATGAGCAGTTCTTC.

This chain connects TRBV4-1 to TRBJ1-5; TRBD1 might be the D (6 bases). The germline CDR1 and CDR2 sequences are MGHRA and YSYEKL. The CDR3 contains 18 residues. V lost 0 bases, J lost 0 bases, and 15 bases lay in between. DNA of the CDR3: TGCGCCAGCAGCCAAGAGACCCAGACAGGTTATAGCAATCAGCCCCAGCATTTT. This sequence encodes CASSQETQTGYSNQPQHF.

This clone appeared once. V gene TRBV6-5 combines with J gene TRBJ2-5; weak D call: TRBD2 (5 bases). Trimming removed 5 bases at V and 4 bases at J, with 14 bases between. Germline lookup yields CDR1 MNHEY and CDR2 SVGAGI. This CDR3 has 14 amino acids. CDR3 amino acids: CASSIARWGETQYF. The DNA for the CDR3 is TGTGCCAGCAGTATAGCGCGATGGGGAGAGACCCAGTACTTC.

This CDR3 reads CASSRAAGLAGSGELFF. CDR3 nucleotide sequence: TGTGCCAGCAGTCGTGCTGCGGGACTAGCGGGTTCCGGGGAGCTGTTTTTT. This chain joins TRBV7-9 and TRBJ2-2; 12 bases match TRBD2. The CDR3 runs 17 residues. Per the germline V gene, CDR1 is SEHNR and CDR2 is FQNEAQ (reference sequence). Trimming cost V 6 bases and J 6 bases; bases outside gene matches: 11.

V gene TRBV2 combines with J gene TRBJ2-2; 13 bases fit TRBD2. CDR3 length: 18 amino acids. J was trimmed by 7 bases and V by 7 bases; bases with no gene match: 15. The V gene's germline CDR1 is SNHLY and CDR2 FYNNEI. CDR3 loop: CASTLSIRLAGGGGELFF. The CDR3 DNA sequence: TGTGCCAGCACACTAAGCATCCGACTAGCGGGAGGCGGCGGGGAGCTGTTTTTT.

The DNA for the CDR3 is TGCGCCAGCAGCTCGGGACTGCGTGAAACTGAAGCTTTCTTT. It specifies CASSSGLRETEAFF. This chain links TRBV5-1 with TRBJ1-1; D is perhaps TRBD1 (5 bases). This CDR3 region has 14 residues. Per the germline V gene, CDR1 is SGHRS and CDR2 is YFSETQ. V gave up 3 bases and J gave up 5 bases, with 14 bases separating them.